This T cell receptor beta chain was found in a study of molecular identifiers for immune sequencing clone quantification. This clonotype was observed many times. One entry per CDR3 protein results from TCRdb running MiXCR on the PCR reads. The profile covers approximately 500,000 distinct CDR3 sequences, with about 25% appearing a single time and around 0.78% taken by the ten largest. There are 16 residues in the CDR3. The V end was cut by 3 bases, the J end by 4 bases, with 16 bases between. The germline V gene encodes CDR1 MGHRA and CDR2 YSYEKL. The sequenced material came from naive CD8+ T cells from blood, with Jurkat cell RNA spiked in. Subset denoted: FACS-sorted CD8+CD4-CCR7+CD45RA+ naive T cells. The chain couples TRBV4-1 to TRBJ1-5; D possibly corresponds to TRBD1 (5 bases). The sequence was collected from a human donor in good health. Some libraries in this study had Jurkat cell RNA spiked in. In DNA, the CDR3 is TGCGCCAGCAGCCAGGCCTTTGGGACGGGGAATCAGCCCCAGCATTTT. Amino acids: CASSQAFGTGNQPQHF.